This T cell receptor (beta chain) is drawn from a study of PD-L1 blockade in urothelial cancer. Background on the study: Each patient had 0 to 3 earlier chemotherapy regimens. Blood analysis occurred 3 weeks (second dose) and 6 weeks after treatment start.

Trimming removed 1 base from V and 5 bases from J, with 11 bases in between. Germline CDR1 and CDR2: KGHSH and LQKENI. The CDR3 is 14 residues long. Documented time point: pretreatment peripheral blood. Sequencing was performed with immunoSEQ multiplex PCR; in TCRdb, only in-frame clones are kept and a portion is missing. The sample records tens of thousands of clones, roughly 89% being singletons. The rearrangement links TRBV18 to TRBJ2-5, with D tentatively TRBD2 (5 bases). This sequence was found in a man between 60 and 75 years old with urothelial cancer. The material sequenced was PBMCs, taken around atezolizumab (anti-PD-L1) treatment. The CDR3 DNA reads TGTGCCAGCTCACCACGGGCAGGCGGGGAGACCCAGTACTTC. As protein: CASSPRAGGETQYF.